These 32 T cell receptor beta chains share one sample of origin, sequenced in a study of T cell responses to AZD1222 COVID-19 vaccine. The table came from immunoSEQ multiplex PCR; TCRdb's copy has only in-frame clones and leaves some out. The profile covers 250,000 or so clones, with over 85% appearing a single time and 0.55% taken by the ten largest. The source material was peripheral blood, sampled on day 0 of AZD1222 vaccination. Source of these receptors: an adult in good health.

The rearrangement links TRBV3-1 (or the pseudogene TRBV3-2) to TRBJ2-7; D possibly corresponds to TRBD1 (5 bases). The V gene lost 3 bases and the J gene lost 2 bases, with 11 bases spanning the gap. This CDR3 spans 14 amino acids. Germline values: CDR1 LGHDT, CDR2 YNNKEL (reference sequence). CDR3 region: CASSHPGHPYEQYF. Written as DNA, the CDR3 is TGTGCCAGCAGCCATCCTGGACACCCCTACGAGCAGTACTTC.

The CDR3 DNA sequence: TGTGCCATCAGTGAGACCACCCCGGGACAGGGGAACACTGAAGCTTTCTTT. This sequence encodes CAISETTPGQGNTEAFF. The chain employs TRBV10-3 and TRBJ1-1, with 9 bases lining up with TRBD1. Germline loops: CDR1 ENHRY, CDR2 SYGVKD. The CDR3 sequence is 17 residues long. V shed 2 bases and J 1 base; nucleotides not matched to a gene: 8.

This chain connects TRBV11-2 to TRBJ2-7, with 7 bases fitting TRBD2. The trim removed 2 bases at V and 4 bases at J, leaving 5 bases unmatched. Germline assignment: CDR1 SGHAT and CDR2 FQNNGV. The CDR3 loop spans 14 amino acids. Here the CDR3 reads CASSLFAGDYEQYF. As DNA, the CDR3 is TGTGCCAGCAGCTTATTCGCGGGAGATTACGAGCAGTACTTC.

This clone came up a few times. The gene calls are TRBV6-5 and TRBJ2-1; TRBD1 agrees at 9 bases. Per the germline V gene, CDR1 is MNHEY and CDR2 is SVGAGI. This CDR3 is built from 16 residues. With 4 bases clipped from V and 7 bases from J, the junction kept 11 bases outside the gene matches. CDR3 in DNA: TGTGCCAGCAGTTCACTACGACAGGGGGGTGGTAATGAGCAGTTCTTC. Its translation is CASSSLRQGGGNEQFF.

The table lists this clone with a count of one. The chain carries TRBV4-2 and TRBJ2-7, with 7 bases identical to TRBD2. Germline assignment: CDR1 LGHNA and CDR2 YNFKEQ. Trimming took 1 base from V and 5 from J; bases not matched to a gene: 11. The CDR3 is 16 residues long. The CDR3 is CASSQAPRGGVHEQYF. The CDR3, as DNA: TGTGCCAGCAGCCAAGCCCCTCGTGGGGGGGTCCACGAGCAGTACTTC.

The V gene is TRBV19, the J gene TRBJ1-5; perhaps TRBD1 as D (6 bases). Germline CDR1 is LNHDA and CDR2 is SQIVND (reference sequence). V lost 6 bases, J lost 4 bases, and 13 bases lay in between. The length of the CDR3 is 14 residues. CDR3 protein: CASRQQGLNQPQHF. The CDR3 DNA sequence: TGTGCCAGTAGACAACAGGGACTTAATCAGCCCCAGCATTTT.

The CDR3 loop is CASSLVGTGINQPQHF. The CDR3 bases are TGTGCCAGCAGCTTAGTAGGGACAGGGATCAATCAGCCCCAGCATTTT. This chain joins TRBV7-8 and TRBJ1-5, with 9 bases fitting TRBD1. Germline lookup yields CDR1 SGHVS and CDR2 FQNEAQ. The CDR3 has 16 amino acids. Trimming took 1 base from V and 3 from J; bases not matched to a gene: 4.

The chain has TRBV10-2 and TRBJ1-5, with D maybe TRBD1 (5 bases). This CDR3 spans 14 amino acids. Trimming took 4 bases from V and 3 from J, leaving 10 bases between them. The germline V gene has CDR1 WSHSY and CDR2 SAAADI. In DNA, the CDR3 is TGCGCCAGCAGTGTTGCCAGGGACAATCAGCCCCAGCATTTT. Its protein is CASSVARDNQPQHF.

The CDR3 DNA follows: TGTGCCAGCAGGGAGGGACAGGGGCTAGCATACGAGCAGTACTTC. The encoded protein is CASREGQGLAYEQYF. The rearrangement joins TRBV7-7 to TRBJ2-7, with 10 bases lining up with TRBD1. V lost 6 bases to trimming and J lost 4 bases; unmatched junction nucleotides: 9. Germline CDR1 SSHAT, CDR2 FNYEAQ (reference sequence). The CDR3 covers 15 residues.

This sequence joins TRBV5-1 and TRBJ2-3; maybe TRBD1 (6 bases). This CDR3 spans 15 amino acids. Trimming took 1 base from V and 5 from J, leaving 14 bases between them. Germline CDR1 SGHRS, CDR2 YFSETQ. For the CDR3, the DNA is TGCGCCAGCAGCTTGCGGGTCAGGGGCGAAGATACGCAGTATTTT. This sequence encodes CASSLRVRGEDTQYF. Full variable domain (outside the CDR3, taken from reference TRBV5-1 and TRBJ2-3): KAGVTQTPRYLIKTRGQQVTLSCSPISGHRSVSWYQQTPGQGLQFLFEYFSETQRNKGNFPGRFSGRQFSNSRSEMNVSTLELGDSALYLCASSLRVRGEDTQYFGPGTRLTVL.

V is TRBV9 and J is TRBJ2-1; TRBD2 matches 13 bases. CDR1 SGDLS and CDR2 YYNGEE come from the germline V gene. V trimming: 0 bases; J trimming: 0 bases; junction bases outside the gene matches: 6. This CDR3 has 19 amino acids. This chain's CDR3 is CASSVALGTSGISYNEQFF. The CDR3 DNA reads TGTGCCAGCAGCGTAGCGCTGGGGACTAGCGGGATCTCCTACAATGAGCAGTTCTTC.

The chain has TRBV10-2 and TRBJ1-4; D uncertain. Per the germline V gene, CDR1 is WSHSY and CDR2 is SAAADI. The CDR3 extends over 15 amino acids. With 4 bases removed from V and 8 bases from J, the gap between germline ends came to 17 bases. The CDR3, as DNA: TGCGCCAGCAGTGGAGCGGGAGGTTTAGGCGAAAAACTGTTTTTT. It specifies CASSGAGGLGEKLFF.

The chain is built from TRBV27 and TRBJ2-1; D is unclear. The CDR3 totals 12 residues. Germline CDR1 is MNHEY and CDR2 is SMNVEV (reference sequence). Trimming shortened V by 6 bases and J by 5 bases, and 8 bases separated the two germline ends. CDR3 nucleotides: TGTGCCAGCAGCCGGACCCACAATGAGCAGTTCTTC. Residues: CASSRTHNEQFF.

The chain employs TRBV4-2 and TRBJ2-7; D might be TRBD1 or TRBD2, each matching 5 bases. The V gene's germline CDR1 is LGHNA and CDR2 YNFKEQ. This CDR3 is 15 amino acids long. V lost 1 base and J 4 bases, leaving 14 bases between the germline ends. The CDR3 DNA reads TGTGCCAGCAGCCAAGTTATCCTCGGGACGTACGAGCAGTACTTC. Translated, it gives CASSQVILGTYEQYF.

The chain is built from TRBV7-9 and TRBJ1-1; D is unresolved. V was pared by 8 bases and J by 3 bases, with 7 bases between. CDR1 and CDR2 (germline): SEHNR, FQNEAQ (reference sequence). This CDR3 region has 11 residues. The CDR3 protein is CASAQHTEAFF. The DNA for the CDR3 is TGTGCCAGCGCTCAGCACACTGAAGCTTTCTTT. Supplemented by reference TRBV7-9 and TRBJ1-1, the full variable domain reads DTGVSQNPRHKITKRGQNVTFRCDPISEHNRLYWYRQTLGQGPEFLTYFQNEAQLEKSRLLSDRFSAERPKGSFSTLEIQRTEQGDSAMYLCASAQHTEAFFGQGTRLTVV.

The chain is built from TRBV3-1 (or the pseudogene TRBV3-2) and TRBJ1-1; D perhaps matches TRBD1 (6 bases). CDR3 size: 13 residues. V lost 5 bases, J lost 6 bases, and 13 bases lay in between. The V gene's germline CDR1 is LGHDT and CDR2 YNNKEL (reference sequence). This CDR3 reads CASSSGAVAEAFF. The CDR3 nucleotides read TGTGCCAGCAGCTCGGGGGCAGTTGCTGAAGCTTTCTTT.

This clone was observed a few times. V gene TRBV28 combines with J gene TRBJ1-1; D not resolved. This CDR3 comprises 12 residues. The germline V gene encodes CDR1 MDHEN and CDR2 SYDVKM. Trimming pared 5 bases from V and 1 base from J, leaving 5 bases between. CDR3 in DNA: TGTGCCAGCAGTGCATGGAACACTGAAGCTTTCTTT. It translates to CASSAWNTEAFF.

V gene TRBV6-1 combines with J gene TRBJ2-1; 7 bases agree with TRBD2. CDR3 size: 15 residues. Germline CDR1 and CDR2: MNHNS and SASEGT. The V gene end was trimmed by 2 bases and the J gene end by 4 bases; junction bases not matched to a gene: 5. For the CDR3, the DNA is TGTGCCAGCAGTGAACTCGGGGAGGGGTACAATGAGCAGTTCTTC. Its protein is CASSELGEGYNEQFF.

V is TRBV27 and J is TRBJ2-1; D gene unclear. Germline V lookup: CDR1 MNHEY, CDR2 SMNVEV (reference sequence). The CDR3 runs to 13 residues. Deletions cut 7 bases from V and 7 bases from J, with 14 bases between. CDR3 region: CASKLGISNEQFF. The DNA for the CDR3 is TGTGCCAGCAAGCTGGGGATATCAAATGAGCAGTTCTTC.

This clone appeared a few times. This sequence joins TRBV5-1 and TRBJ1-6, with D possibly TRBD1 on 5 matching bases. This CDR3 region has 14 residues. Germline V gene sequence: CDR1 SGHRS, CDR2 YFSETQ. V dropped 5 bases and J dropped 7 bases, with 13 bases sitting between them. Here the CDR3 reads CASSPLGQNSPLHF. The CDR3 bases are TGCGCCAGCAGTCCATTGGGGCAGAATTCACCCCTCCACTTT. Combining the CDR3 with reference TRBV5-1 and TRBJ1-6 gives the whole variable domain KAGVTQTPRYLIKTRGQQVTLSCSPISGHRSVSWYQQTPGQGLQFLFEYFSETQRNKGNFPGRFSGRQFSNSRSEMNVSTLELGDSALYLCASSPLGQNSPLHFGNGTRLTVT.

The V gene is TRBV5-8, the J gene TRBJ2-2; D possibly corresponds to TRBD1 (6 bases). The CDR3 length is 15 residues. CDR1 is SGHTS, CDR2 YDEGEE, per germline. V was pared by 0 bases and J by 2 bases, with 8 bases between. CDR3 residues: CASSLEGVNTGELFF. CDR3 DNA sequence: TGTGCCAGCAGCTTGGAGGGGGTAAACACCGGGGAGCTGTTTTTT.

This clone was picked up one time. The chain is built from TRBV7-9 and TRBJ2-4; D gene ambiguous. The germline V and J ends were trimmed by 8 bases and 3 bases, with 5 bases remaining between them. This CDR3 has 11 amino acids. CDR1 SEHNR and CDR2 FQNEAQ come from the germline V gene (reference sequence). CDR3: CASEDKNIQYF. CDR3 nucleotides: TGTGCCAGCGAGGACAAAAACATTCAGTACTTC.

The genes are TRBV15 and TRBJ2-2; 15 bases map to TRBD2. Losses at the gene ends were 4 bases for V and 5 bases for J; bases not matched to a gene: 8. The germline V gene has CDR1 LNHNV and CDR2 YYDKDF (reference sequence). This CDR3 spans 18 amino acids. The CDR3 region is CATSTGLAGGPRTGELFF. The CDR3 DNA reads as TGTGCCACCAGCACTGGACTAGCGGGAGGGCCAAGGACCGGGGAGCTGTTTTTT.

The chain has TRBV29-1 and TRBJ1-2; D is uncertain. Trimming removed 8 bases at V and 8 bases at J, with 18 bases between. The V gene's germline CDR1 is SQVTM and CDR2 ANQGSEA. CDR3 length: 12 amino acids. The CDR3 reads CSSESVERGYTF. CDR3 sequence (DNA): TGCAGCTCCGAATCGGTGGAGCGGGGCTACACCTTC.

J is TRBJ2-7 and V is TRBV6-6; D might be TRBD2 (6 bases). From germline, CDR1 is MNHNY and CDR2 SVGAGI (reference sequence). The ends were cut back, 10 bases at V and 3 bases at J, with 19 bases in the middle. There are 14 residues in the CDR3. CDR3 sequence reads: CATTLGGRVYEQYF. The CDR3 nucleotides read TGTGCCACCACCTTGGGGGGTCGGGTCTACGAGCAGTACTTC.

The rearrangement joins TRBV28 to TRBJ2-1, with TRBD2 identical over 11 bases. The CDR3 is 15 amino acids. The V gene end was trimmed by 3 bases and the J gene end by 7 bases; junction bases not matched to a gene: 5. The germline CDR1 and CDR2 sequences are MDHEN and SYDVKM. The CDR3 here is CASSFVAGGPNEQFF. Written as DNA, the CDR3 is TGTGCCAGCAGTTTTGTAGCGGGAGGGCCTAATGAGCAGTTCTTC.

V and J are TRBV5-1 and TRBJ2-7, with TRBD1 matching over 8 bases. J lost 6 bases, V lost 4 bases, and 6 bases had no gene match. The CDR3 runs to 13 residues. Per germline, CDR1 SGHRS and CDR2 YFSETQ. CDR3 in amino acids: CASSTGQGGEQYF. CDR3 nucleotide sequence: TGCGCCAGCAGCACCGGACAGGGTGGCGAGCAGTACTTC.

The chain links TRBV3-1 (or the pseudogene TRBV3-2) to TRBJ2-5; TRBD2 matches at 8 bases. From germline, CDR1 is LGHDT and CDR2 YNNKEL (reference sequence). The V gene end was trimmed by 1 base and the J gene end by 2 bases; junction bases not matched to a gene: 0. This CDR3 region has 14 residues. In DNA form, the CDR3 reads TGTGCCAGCAGCCAAGGCGGGGGGCAAGAGACCCAGTACTTC. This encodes CASSQGGGQETQYF.

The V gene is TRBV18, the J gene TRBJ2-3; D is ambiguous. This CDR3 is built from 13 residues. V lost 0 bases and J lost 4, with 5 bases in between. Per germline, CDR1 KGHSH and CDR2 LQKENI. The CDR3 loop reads CASSPPPPDTQYF. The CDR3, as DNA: TGTGCCAGCTCACCACCACCTCCAGATACGCAGTATTTT.

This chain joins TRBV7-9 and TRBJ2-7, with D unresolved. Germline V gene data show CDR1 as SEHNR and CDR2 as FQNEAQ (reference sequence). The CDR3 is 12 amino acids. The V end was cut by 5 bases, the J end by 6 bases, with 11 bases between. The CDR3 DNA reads TGTGCCAGCAGCCCTGGGTTGATCGAGCAGTACTTC. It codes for CASSPGLIEQYF.

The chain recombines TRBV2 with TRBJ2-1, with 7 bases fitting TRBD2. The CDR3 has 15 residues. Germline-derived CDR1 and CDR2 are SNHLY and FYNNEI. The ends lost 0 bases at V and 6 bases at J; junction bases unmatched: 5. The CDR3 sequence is CASSEASWTSNEQFF. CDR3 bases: TGTGCCAGCAGTGAAGCCAGCTGGACTAGCAATGAGCAGTTCTTC.

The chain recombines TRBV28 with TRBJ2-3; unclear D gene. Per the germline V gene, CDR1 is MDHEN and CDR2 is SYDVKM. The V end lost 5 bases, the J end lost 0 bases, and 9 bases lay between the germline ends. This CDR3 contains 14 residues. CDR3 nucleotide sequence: TGTGCCAGCAGTGATCCCGTAAGCACAGATACGCAGTATTTT. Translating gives CASSDPVSTDTQYF.